The entry below gives a single TCR beta chain sequence along with its context. The record originates from a study of blood T cell repertoires in COVID-19. Study information: Acute-phase and convalescent COVID-19 samples originated in the United States, Italy and Spain.

The CDR3 extends over 12 amino acids. CDR1 SGDLS and CDR2 YYNGEE come from the germline V gene. The ends were cut back, 7 bases at V and 1 base at J, with 9 bases in the middle. Study processing details: Nucleated cell counts were estimated from reference gene primer amplification. Profiled with immunoSEQ multiplex PCR; TCRdb holds only in-frame clones, not every one. The V and J calls and the clone size are those of that table, but D and trimming were determined from the DNA. Of some 100,000 clones listed, about 85% are singletons. The clonotype comes from a woman in her 70s with active or convalescent COVID-19. Sequences were obtained from peripheral blood. This chain uses TRBV9 with TRBJ2-7; the D gene is possibly TRBD1 (6 bases). The CDR3 bases are TGTGCCAGCCGGGACACGTCCTACGAGCAGTACTTC. It yields the protein CASRDTSYEQYF.